These 29 T cell receptor beta chains were all obtained from the same sample, sequenced in a study of blood T cell repertoires in COVID-19 (dated by TCRdb to about 2020). Libraries were made using the immunoSEQ multiplex PCR assay. TCRdb took over this immuneACCESS table, retaining in-frame rearrangements with V and J assigned. Such tables are incomplete; in checked studies, under half of the missing clones stem from an unresolved V gene, and the remainder is unexplained. This sample has about 46,000 clones in its table, and over 70% of those were observed once. The ten largest account for approximately 6.1% of the sample. Sample: peripheral blood. Source of these receptors: an elderly woman with acute or convalescent COVID-19.

This chain links TRBV11-2 with TRBJ1-6; 8 positions agree with TRBD1. CDR1 SGHAT and CDR2 FQNNGV come from the germline V gene. This CDR3 has 15 residues. The ends lost 6 bases at V and 7 bases at J; junction bases unmatched: 8. CDR3 sequence (DNA): TGTGCCAGCAGTCGTCGGGGACAGGTCAATTCACCCCTCCACTTT. It yields the protein CASSRRGQVNSPLHF.

The chain uses TRBV11-2 and TRBJ1-6; maybe TRBD1 (6 bases). The ends were cut back, 5 bases at V and 6 bases at J, with 11 bases in the middle. This CDR3 is built from 14 residues. CDR1 and CDR2 from the germline V gene are SGHAT and FQNNGV. CDR3 nucleotide sequence: TGTGCCAGCAGCCCTTGGACAGTTAATTCACCCCTCCACTTT. It yields the protein CASSPWTVNSPLHF.

The chain has TRBV30 and TRBJ2-7; 13 nucleotides match TRBD2. V lost 3 bases and J lost 4; bases outside the gene matches: 9. The CDR3 is 16 amino acids. The germline gives CDR1 GTSNPN, CDR2 SVGIG (reference sequence). CDR3 nucleotide sequence: TGTGCCTGGAGAAAGCCGGGACTAGCGGGAACTTACGAGCAGTACTTC. Translating gives CAWRKPGLAGTYEQYF. Based on the CDR3 plus reference TRBV30 and TRBJ2-7, the full variable domain is SQTIHQWPATLVQPVGSPLSLECTVEGTSNPNLYWYRQAAGRGLQLLFYSVGIGQISSEVPQNLSASRPQDRQFILSSKKLLLSDSGFYLCAWRKPGLAGTYEQYFGPGTRLTVT.

The J gene is TRBJ2-7, the V gene TRBV6-5; D might be TRBD1 (6 bases). CDR1 is MNHEY, CDR2 SVGAGI, per germline. Trimming cost V 6 bases and J 6 bases, with 15 bases left between them. The CDR3 extends over 13 amino acids. CDR3 loop: CASRPGHSAEQYF. CDR3 DNA: TGTGCCAGCAGACCGGGACATTCGGCCGAGCAGTACTTC.

This chain links TRBV18 with TRBJ1-3; TRBD1 is a possible D gene (6 bases). Germline V gives CDR1 KGHSH, CDR2 LQKENI. CDR3 size: 15 residues. Trimming shortened V by 3 bases and J by 3 bases, and 12 bases separated the two germline ends. CDR3 DNA: TGTGCCAGCTCACCTACAGGGTTGAATGGAAACACCATATATTTT. Residues: CASSPTGLNGNTIYF.

This clone appeared once. The chain is built from TRBV20-1 and TRBJ1-4; D unclear. This CDR3 has 14 residues. Germline values: CDR1 DFQATT, CDR2 SNEGSKA (reference sequence). Trimming took 3 bases from V and 0 from J, leaving 8 bases between them. The CDR3, as DNA: TGCAGTGCTAGTTGGACTGCAACTAATGAAAAACTGTTTTTT. The encoded protein is CSASWTATNEKLFF.

The chain employs TRBV2 and TRBJ2-7; D ambiguous. Trimming removed 2 bases at V and 6 bases at J, with 8 bases between. The CDR3 covers 12 residues. The germline gives CDR1 SNHLY, CDR2 FYNNEI. CDR3 loop: CASSETGSEQYF. CDR3 DNA: TGTGCCAGCAGTGAAACCGGGTCCGAGCAGTACTTC.

V usage is TRBV27 and J usage is TRBJ1-2, with D possibly matching TRBD1 (6 bases). The CDR3 has 15 amino acids. Trimming removed 4 bases from V and 4 bases from J, with 16 bases in between. CDR1 is MNHEY, CDR2 SMNVEV, per germline (reference sequence). This CDR3 is CASSSSRDTRYGYTF. CDR3 DNA: TGTGCCAGCAGTTCAAGTCGGGACACCCGCTATGGCTACACCTTC.

The V and J genes are TRBV5-1 and TRBJ1-2, with TRBD1 identical over 8 bases. The CDR3 consists of 15 residues. Germline V gene sequence: CDR1 SGHRS, CDR2 YFSETQ. J gave up 0 bases and V 4 bases, and 5 bases lay outside the gene matches. Here the CDR3 DNA reads TGCGCCAGCAGCATAACAGGGGGTGCTAACTATGGCTACACCTTC. It yields the protein CASSITGGANYGYTF.

The chain joins TRBV20-1 to TRBJ2-3, with 10 bases lining up with TRBD2. The germline gives CDR1 DFQATT, CDR2 SNEGSKA (reference sequence). The CDR3 totals 17 residues. With 3 bases clipped from V and 0 bases from J, the junction kept 9 bases outside the gene matches. Here the CDR3 DNA reads TGCAGTGCTAGTGGGGCTAGCGGGGGACCTAGCACAGATACGCAGTATTTT. Translating it yields CSASGASGGPSTDTQYF.

The J gene is TRBJ1-1, the V gene TRBV14, with 7 bases lining up with TRBD1. Trimming at V came to 4 bases and at J to 4 bases, leaving 3 bases not matched to a gene. The length of the CDR3 is 13 residues. Germline V lookup: CDR1 SGHDN, CDR2 FVKESK. CDR3 sequence: CASSLSGGTEAFF. CDR3 coding DNA: TGTGCCAGCAGCCTCTCAGGGGGCACTGAAGCTTTCTTT.

The chain uses TRBV4-1 and TRBJ2-7, with 15 positions matching TRBD2. The germline CDR1 and CDR2 sequences are MGHRA and YSYEKL. The ends lost 4 bases at V and 6 bases at J; junction bases unmatched: 4. The CDR3 totals 15 residues. DNA for the CDR3: TGCGCCAGCAGCCTAGGACTAGCGGGGGGGATCGAGCAGTACTTC. Translating it yields CASSLGLAGGIEQYF.

The chain links TRBV5-1 to TRBJ2-3; no reliable D call. The CDR3 runs 16 residues. V shed 3 bases and J shed 2 bases, with 16 bases lying between them. CDR1 SGHRS and CDR2 YFSETQ come from the germline V gene. The CDR3 DNA follows: TGCGCCAGCAGCTATCAACCAGATACTAACACAGATACGCAGTATTTT. Its protein is CASSYQPDTNTDTQYF.

The CDR3 DNA reads TGTGCCAGTAGTCCGCCAGGGGCCTACGAGCAGTACTTC. Amino acid sequence: CASSPPGAYEQYF. This rearrangement joins TRBV19 to TRBJ2-7; a weak D match, TRBD1 (6 bases). The CDR3 contains 13 residues. Germline V gives CDR1 LNHDA, CDR2 SQIVND (reference sequence). V gave up 5 bases and J gave up 2 bases, with 10 bases separating them.

The J gene is TRBJ1-2, the V gene TRBV15; D remains ambiguous. V dropped 0 bases and J dropped 8 bases, with 13 bases sitting between them. The CDR3 loop spans 14 amino acids. From germline, CDR1 is LNHNV and CDR2 YYDKDF (reference sequence). The CDR3 spells CATSRDRGSWGYTF. The CDR3 DNA reads as TGTGCCACCAGCAGAGATCGCGGATCTTGGGGCTACACCTTC.

The rearrangement links TRBV29-1 to TRBJ2-6; D might be TRBD1 (6 bases). Germline V gene data show CDR1 as SQVTM and CDR2 as ANQGSEA. This CDR3 is 18 amino acids long. The V end lost 6 bases, the J end lost 0 bases, and 21 bases lay between the germline ends. CDR3 amino acids: CSVSRVQGAHSGANVLTF. The CDR3 DNA follows: TGCAGCGTCAGCAGGGTACAGGGCGCTCACTCTGGGGCCAACGTCCTGACTTTC.

The genes are TRBV19 and TRBJ2-7, with no clear D. The V gene lost 4 bases and the J gene lost 0 bases, with 10 bases spanning the gap. CDR3 length: 14 amino acids. Germline lookup yields CDR1 LNHDA and CDR2 SQIVND (reference sequence). The CDR3 nucleotides read TGTGCCAGTAGTACCGCAGGAAGCTCCTACGAGCAGTACTTC. Its translation: CASSTAGSSYEQYF. Full variable domain (missing parts from reference TRBV19 and TRBJ2-7): DGGITQSPKYLFRKEGQNVTLSCEQNLNHDAMYWYRQDPGQGLRLIYYSQIVNDFQKGDIAEGYSVSREKKESFPLTVTSAQKNPTAFYLCASSTAGSSYEQYFGPGTRLTVT.

The chain recombines TRBV10-3 with TRBJ2-7; 10 bases match TRBD1. The CDR3 covers 16 residues. Germline values: CDR1 ENHRY, CDR2 SYGVKD. The V gene end was trimmed by 6 bases and the J gene end by 0 bases; junction bases not matched to a gene: 8. CDR3 protein: CAIRPTGQGSSYEQYF. The CDR3 region has the DNA TGTGCCATCAGACCCACGGGACAGGGGTCCTCCTACGAGCAGTACTTC.

V usage is TRBV19 and J usage is TRBJ2-3; 8 bases fit TRBD2. The V gene's germline CDR1 is LNHDA and CDR2 SQIVND (reference sequence). The CDR3 length is 14 residues. The J segment lost 3 bases and the V segment lost 2 bases, leaving 1 base of the junction unmatched. CDR3 bases: TGTGCCAGTAGTATACAGCGGGGGACAGATACGCAGTATTTT. As protein: CASSIQRGTDTQYF. Supplemented by reference TRBV19 and TRBJ2-3, the full variable domain reads DGGITQSPKYLFRKEGQNVTLSCEQNLNHDAMYWYRQDPGQGLRLIYYSQIVNDFQKGDIAEGYSVSREKKESFPLTVTSAQKNPTAFYLCASSIQRGTDTQYFGPGTRLTVL.

V is TRBV11-2 and J is TRBJ1-6, with unresolved D. The V end lost 5 bases, the J end lost 7 bases, and 15 bases lay between the germline ends. The CDR3 loop spans 15 amino acids. CDR1 is SGHAT, CDR2 FQNNGV, per germline. CDR3 residues: CASSPGLRSNSPLHF. The CDR3 DNA sequence: TGTGCCAGCAGCCCCGGTTTGAGAAGCAATTCACCCCTCCACTTT.

The CDR3 sequence: CASSSREIFTDTQYF. CDR3 bases: TGTGCCAGCAGTTCCCGGGAGATATTCACAGATACGCAGTATTTT. The chain joins TRBV6-5 to TRBJ2-3; D perhaps matches TRBD2 (6 bases). Looked up from germline, CDR1 is MNHEY and CDR2 is SVGAGI. Trimming pared 4 bases from V and 2 bases from J, leaving 13 bases between. The CDR3 has 15 residues.

This clone was counted a few times. The chain carries TRBV7-9 and TRBJ1-1; tentatively, D is TRBD1 (6 bases). The V gene's germline CDR1 is SEHNR and CDR2 FQNEAQ (reference sequence). The CDR3 loop spans 13 amino acids. The V and J ends lost 4 bases and 3 bases respectively, with 9 bases between them. The CDR3 region has the DNA TGTGCCAGCAGCTCGGGACAACACACTGAAGCTTTCTTT. The encoded protein is CASSSGQHTEAFF.

V is TRBV9 and J is TRBJ1-5; no definite D call. V lost 2 bases to trimming and J lost 8 bases, with 17 bases between them. CDR3 size: 15 residues. The germline V gene has CDR1 SGDLS and CDR2 YYNGEE. CDR3 bases: TGTGCCAGCAGCGTGGAGGGCGACCCATCAGAGCCCCAGCATTTT. The encoded protein is CASSVEGDPSEPQHF. The full variable domain, completed using reference TRBV9 and TRBJ1-5, is DSGVTQTPKHLITATGQRVTLRCSPRSGDLSVYWYQQSLDQGLQFLIQYYNGEERAKGNILERFSAQQFPDLHSELNLSSLELGDSALYFCASSVEGDPSEPQHFGDGTRLSIL.

The rearrangement uses TRBV6-5 and TRBJ2-7; 8 bases are shared with TRBD2. CDR3 size: 14 residues. The germline gives CDR1 MNHEY, CDR2 SVGAGI. V gave up 10 bases and J gave up 4 bases; unmatched junction bases: 12. The CDR3 loop reads CATIDPTGGYEQYF. CDR3 coding DNA: TGTGCCACCATAGACCCCACGGGGGGGTACGAGCAGTACTTC.

This chain links TRBV19 with TRBJ1-4; D is perhaps TRBD1 (5 bases). The V end was cut by 7 bases, the J end by 5 bases, with 14 bases between. The CDR3 totals 14 residues. Germline loops: CDR1 LNHDA, CDR2 SQIVND (reference sequence). CDR3 bases: TGTGCCAGTACGAGGCCGGGGGAGAATGAAAAACTGTTTTTT. Residues: CASTRPGENEKLFF. Full variable domain (remainder filled in from reference TRBV19 and TRBJ1-4): DGGITQSPKYLFRKEGQNVTLSCEQNLNHDAMYWYRQDPGQGLRLIYYSQIVNDFQKGDIAEGYSVSREKKESFPLTVTSAQKNPTAFYLCASTRPGENEKLFFGSGTQLSVL.

The gene calls are TRBV30 and TRBJ2-3, with TRBD2 identical over 8 bases. In germline, CDR1 is GTSNPN, CDR2 SVGIG (reference sequence). The CDR3 totals 17 residues. The V gene end was trimmed by 4 bases and the J gene end by 4 bases; junction bases not matched to a gene: 16. The CDR3, as DNA: TGTGCCTGGACCATTGGGAGCGGGGGAGGGACTTCAGATACGCAGTATTTT. Its protein product is CAWTIGSGGGTSDTQYF.

The chain combines TRBV10-2 with TRBJ1-6, with a possible D match to TRBD1 (5 bases). The CDR3 has 13 amino acids. Germline CDR1 is WSHSY and CDR2 is SAAADI. V gave up 2 bases and J gave up 8 bases, with 7 bases separating them. CDR3 bases: TGCGCCAGCAGTGAGGACAGCTATTCACCCCTCCACTTT. This sequence encodes CASSEDSYSPLHF.

This clone was counted a single time. The V call is TRBV19, the J call TRBJ1-5; D ambiguous. The ends were cut back, 5 bases at V and 5 bases at J, with 16 bases in the middle. Germline CDR1 and CDR2: LNHDA and SQIVND (reference sequence). The CDR3 totals 15 residues. The CDR3 is CASSGLSGGYQPQHF. The CDR3 bases are TGTGCCAGTAGTGGTCTTTCCGGAGGATATCAGCCCCAGCATTTT.

The genes are TRBV7-3 and TRBJ2-7; TRBD2 aligns across 7 bases. The germline gives CDR1 SGHTA, CDR2 FQGTGA. V shed 2 bases and J 0 bases; nucleotides not matched to a gene: 4. The CDR3 extends over 15 amino acids. The CDR3, as DNA: TGTGCCAGCAGCTTAGGGAGCGGGGACTCCTACGAGCAGTACTTC. Translating gives CASSLGSGDSYEQYF.